The 30 T cell receptor beta chains below all came from one sample that was sequenced in a study of blood T cell repertoires in COVID-19. Assay: immunoSEQ multiplex PCR; the TCRdb copy retains only in-frame clones and omits some. The repertoire includes 220,000 or so clones, about 88% of them detected once, and 2.9% sits in the top ten. The source material was peripheral blood. The receptors were gathered from a man aged 50 to 60 who had recovered from COVID-19.

V usage is TRBV10-3 and J usage is TRBJ2-5, with 7 bases identical to TRBD1. With 3 bases clipped from V and 1 base from J, the junction kept 5 bases outside the gene matches. The CDR3 has 15 amino acids. Per the germline V gene, CDR1 is ENHRY and CDR2 is SYGVKD. This CDR3 is CAISDPGQPQETQYF. CDR3 coding DNA: TGTGCCATCAGTGACCCGGGACAGCCCCAAGAGACCCAGTACTTC.

V usage is TRBV15 and J usage is TRBJ2-6, with 11 bases identical to TRBD2. The CDR3 loop spans 19 amino acids. J lost 4 bases, V lost 5 bases, and 13 bases had no gene match. Germline V gene lookup returns CDR1 LNHNV and CDR2 YYDKDF (reference sequence). The CDR3 DNA reads as TGTGCCACCAGCGGATCTAGCGGGAGGACGCATAGAGGGGCCAACGTCCTGACTTTC. This codes for CATSGSSGRTHRGANVLTF.

This clone was recorded only once. This chain links TRBV5-1 with TRBJ2-1, with a weak D call TRBD2 (6 bases). This CDR3 region has 14 residues. Trimming cost V 0 bases and J 8 bases, with 12 bases left between them. The germline V gene has CDR1 SGHRS and CDR2 YFSETQ. The CDR3 reads CASSLGGNWDEQFF. The CDR3 DNA follows: TGCGCCAGCAGCTTGGGCGGGAATTGGGATGAGCAGTTCTTC. Full variable domain (remainder filled in from reference TRBV5-1 and TRBJ2-1): KAGVTQTPRYLIKTRGQQVTLSCSPISGHRSVSWYQQTPGQGLQFLFEYFSETQRNKGNFPGRFSGRQFSNSRSEMNVSTLELGDSALYLCASSLGGNWDEQFFGPGTRLTVL.

This clone was seen only once. The J gene is TRBJ1-4, the V gene TRBV3-1 (or the pseudogene TRBV3-2); possible D gene TRBD1, 5 bases. The germline V gene has CDR1 LGHDT and CDR2 YNNKEL (reference sequence). The CDR3 runs 14 residues. Trimming pared 2 bases from V and 7 bases from J, leaving 11 bases between. CDR3 region: CASSQRQGGEKLFF. For the CDR3, the DNA is TGTGCCAGCAGCCAAAGGCAGGGCGGTGAAAAACTGTTTTTT.

V usage is TRBV7-2 and J usage is TRBJ1-4; 8 nucleotides line up with TRBD1. This CDR3 has 18 residues. The germline V gene has CDR1 SGHTA and CDR2 FQGNSA. V trimming: 3 bases; J trimming: 11 bases; junction bases outside the gene matches: 20. The CDR3 sequence is CASSFSKGTGRLSGKLFF. The CDR3 nucleotides read TGTGCCAGCAGCTTTTCTAAAGGGACAGGCCGATTATCGGGGAAACTGTTTTTT.

J is TRBJ1-1 and V is TRBV5-5; perhaps TRBD1 as D (6 bases). The CDR3 totals 15 residues. Germline V gives CDR1 SGHKS, CDR2 YYEKEE (reference sequence). Trimming shortened V by 4 bases and J by 4 bases, and 17 bases separated the two germline ends. CDR3 sequence: CASSRLQGVGTEAFF. The CDR3 DNA follows: TGTGCCAGCAGCAGGTTACAGGGCGTTGGCACTGAAGCTTTCTTT.

In this sample, this clone turned up once. The CDR3 DNA follows: TGCGCCAGCAGCTTGGCGATGCCGGGACTACAAGTCGCGCAGTATTTT. Amino acid sequence: CASSLAMPGLQVAQYF. J is TRBJ2-3 and V is TRBV5-1; 7 nucleotides align to TRBD2. The CDR3 loop spans 16 amino acids. CDR1 SGHRS and CDR2 YFSETQ come from the germline V gene. Trimming at V came to 0 bases and at J to 10 bases, leaving 14 bases not matched to a gene.

The chain carries TRBV19 and TRBJ2-5, with D perhaps matching TRBD1 (6 bases). The CDR3 is 13 amino acids. V was trimmed by 6 bases and J by 5 bases, leaving 13 bases between them. Germline V CDR1 and CDR2: LNHDA, SQIVND (reference sequence). The CDR3 region has the DNA TGTGCCAGTAGCCGGGACAACGGGGAGACCCAGTACTTC. Encoded protein: CASSRDNGETQYF.

CDR3 bases: TGTGCCTGGAACACGGGACATTCGCGATCACCCCTCCACTTT. Translated: CAWNTGHSRSPLHF. The chain is built from TRBV30 and TRBJ1-6; D is possibly TRBD1 (6 bases). V was shortened by 4 bases and J by 10 bases, with 17 bases between the two germline ends. Per the germline V gene, CDR1 is GTSNPN and CDR2 is SVGIG (reference sequence). This CDR3 contains 14 residues.

V gene TRBV6-5 combines with J gene TRBJ1-5; 10 bases map to TRBD1. CDR1 is MNHEY and CDR2 is SVGAGI in the germline V gene. The V gene end was trimmed by 8 bases and the J gene end by 5 bases; junction bases not matched to a gene: 3. This CDR3 is 13 amino acids long. DNA of the CDR3: TGTGCCAGCGCTGGGACAGGGGATCAGCCCCAGCATTTT. Translated, it gives CASAGTGDQPQHF.

This clone was seen only a few times. This chain connects TRBV11-2 to TRBJ1-1; D unclear. Germline loops: CDR1 SGHAT, CDR2 FQNNGV. The CDR3 is 16 amino acids. V was clipped by 0 bases and J by 0 bases, with 11 bases between them. The CDR3 loop is CASSLDSGAVNTEAFF. The CDR3 DNA is TGTGCCAGCAGCTTAGACTCCGGTGCGGTGAACACTGAAGCTTTCTTT.

Here the CDR3 DNA reads TGTGCCACCGGCGAGGCGGGCCCTATCTACGAGCAGTACTTC. It is translated as CATGEAGPIYEQYF. The V gene is TRBV28, the J gene TRBJ2-7; D possibly corresponds to TRBD2 (5 bases). This CDR3 has 14 amino acids. From germline, CDR1 is MDHEN and CDR2 SYDVKM. Deletions cut 10 bases from V and 3 bases from J, with 19 bases between.

The CDR3 loop is CATSTQVATSTDTQYF. For the CDR3, the DNA is TGTGCCACCTCGACCCAGGTAGCGACTAGCACAGATACGCAGTATTTT. The chain joins TRBV7-2 to TRBJ2-3; perhaps TRBD2 as D (5 bases). V was shortened by 10 bases and J by 0 bases, with 20 bases between the two germline ends. Germline assignment: CDR1 SGHTA and CDR2 FQGNSA. The CDR3 is 16 amino acids.

This sequence joins TRBV18 and TRBJ1-1; 10 positions match TRBD1. CDR3 length: 15 amino acids. Germline assignment: CDR1 KGHSH and CDR2 LQKENI. Trimming removed 0 bases from V and 4 bases from J; junction bases left unmatched: 2. The CDR3 region is CASSPPGTGATEAFF. The CDR3 DNA is TGTGCCAGCTCACCACCCGGGACAGGGGCCACTGAAGCTTTCTTT.

The J gene is TRBJ1-1, the V gene TRBV21-1. TRBV21-1 is tagged as a pseudogene. The CDR3 is made up of 16 amino acids. The CDR3 here is CASSQKRSGVGTEAFF. DNA of the CDR3: TGTGCCAGCAGCCAAAAAAGGTCGGGGGTAGGCACTGAAGCTTTCTTT.

The rearrangement uses TRBV3-1 (or the pseudogene TRBV3-2) and TRBJ2-7; 7 nucleotides match TRBD1. In germline, CDR1 is LGHDT, CDR2 YNNKEL (reference sequence). This CDR3 is built from 14 residues. The junction had 7 bases not matched to a gene; V was cut back by 4 bases and J by 4 bases. CDR3 nucleotide sequence: TGTGCCAGCAGCCTGGGGACAGACCCATACGAGCAGTACTTC. Translated, it gives CASSLGTDPYEQYF.

This rearrangement joins TRBV15 to TRBJ2-4; 8 nucleotides match TRBD2. CDR1 and CDR2 (germline): LNHNV, YYDKDF (reference sequence). Trimming at V came to 0 bases and at J to 6 bases, leaving 10 bases not matched to a gene. This CDR3 comprises 17 residues. The CDR3 bases are TGTGCCACCAGCAGAGATCCGACCGGGAGGGAGGCAAACATTCAGTACTTC. Its translation: CATSRDPTGREANIQYF.

This clone was seen only once. The rearrangement uses TRBV4-2 and TRBJ2-2, with 7 positions matching TRBD1. This CDR3 is 17 amino acids long. Per germline, CDR1 LGHNA and CDR2 YNFKEQ. J gave up 1 base and V 2 bases, and 7 bases lay outside the gene matches. The CDR3 nucleotides read TGTGCCAGCAGCCAAACGACCGGGACAGTGAACACCGGGGAGCTGTTTTTT. It yields the protein CASSQTTGTVNTGELFF.

This chain links TRBV7-9 with TRBJ2-7; 9 positions match TRBD1. The CDR3 runs 14 residues. Trimming cost V 4 bases and J 3 bases; bases outside gene matches: 4. Germline loops: CDR1 SEHNR, CDR2 FQNEAQ (reference sequence). The CDR3 DNA follows: TGTGCCAGCAGCTGGGACAGGGAGAACTACGAGCAGTACTTC. Translation gives CASSWDRENYEQYF.

The chain uses TRBV9 and TRBJ2-7; the match to TRBD2 covers 9 bases. The CDR3 loop spans 15 amino acids. The V gene end was trimmed by 7 bases and the J gene end by 4 bases; junction bases not matched to a gene: 12. Per the germline V gene, CDR1 is SGDLS and CDR2 is YYNGEE. The CDR3 sequence: CASGATGTSIYEQYF. CDR3 nucleotides: TGTGCCAGCGGAGCGACCGGGACTAGCATATACGAGCAGTACTTC.

The J gene is TRBJ2-7, the V gene TRBV2, with unresolved D. Germline V lookup: CDR1 SNHLY, CDR2 FYNNEI. The CDR3 length is 11 residues. V was clipped by 3 bases and J by 3 bases, with 3 bases between them. The CDR3 is CASSDHYEQYF. The CDR3 DNA reads as TGTGCCAGCAGTGACCACTACGAGCAGTACTTC. Combining the CDR3 with reference TRBV2 and TRBJ2-7 gives the whole variable domain EPEVTQTPSHQVTQMGQEVILRCVPISNHLYFYWYRQILGQKVEFLVSFYNNEISEKSEIFDDQFSVERPDGSNFTLKIRSTKLEDSAMYFCASSDHYEQYFGPGTRLTVT.

The chain employs TRBV5-1 and TRBJ2-3; 10 nucleotides agree with TRBD2. V trimming: 4 bases; J trimming: 2 bases; junction bases outside the gene matches: 13. Germline CDR1 and CDR2: SGHRS and YFSETQ. The CDR3 is made up of 18 amino acids. The CDR3 DNA reads TGCGCCAGCAGCAAGCCACCGGGACTAGCGCGTATCACAGATACGCAGTATTTT. Protein: CASSKPPGLARITDTQYF.

V and J are TRBV27 and TRBJ2-7; tentative D call: TRBD1 (5 bases). V was trimmed by 4 bases and J by 0 bases, leaving 7 bases between them. The CDR3 has 13 residues. CDR1 and CDR2 (germline): MNHEY, SMNVEV (reference sequence). As DNA, the CDR3 is TGTGCCAGCAGTTGGGGCGGCTCCTACGAGCAGTACTTC. Translation gives CASSWGGSYEQYF.

This clone came up a few times. The chain recombines TRBV14 with TRBJ1-1; D unclear. The germline gives CDR1 SGHDN, CDR2 FVKESK. The CDR3 totals 13 residues. The germline V and J ends were trimmed by 4 bases and 1 base, with 7 bases remaining between them. The CDR3 DNA sequence: TGTGCCAGCAGCCTTTACACGAACACTGAAGCTTTCTTT. This gives the protein CASSLYTNTEAFF.

The chain links TRBV11-1 to TRBJ2-3, with 10 bases that match TRBD2. Per the germline V gene, CDR1 is SGHAT and CDR2 is FQDESV (reference sequence). J was trimmed by 4 bases and V by 3 bases; bases with no gene match: 7. The CDR3 extends over 16 amino acids. The CDR3 DNA reads as TGTGCCAGCAGCTTCCCAGCTAGCGGGAGATCAGATACGCAGTATTTT. It translates to CASSFPASGRSDTQYF.

CDR3 region: CASSITEYTEAFF. CDR3 DNA: TGTGCCAGTAGTATCACAGAGTACACTGAAGCTTTCTTT. The genes are TRBV19 and TRBJ1-1; D gene unclear. Trimming removed 3 bases at V and 3 bases at J, with 8 bases between. There are 13 residues in the CDR3. CDR1 LNHDA and CDR2 SQIVND come from the germline V gene (reference sequence).

This chain links TRBV5-1 with TRBJ2-2; 9 positions match TRBD2. Unmatched junction bases numbered 9, after V lost 4 bases and J lost 5 bases. The length of the CDR3 is 16 residues. Germline loops: CDR1 SGHRS, CDR2 YFSETQ. The CDR3 DNA reads TGCGCCAGCAGCCACATAGCGGGAGCAGGAACCGGGGAGCTGTTTTTT. Translated, it gives CASSHIAGAGTGELFF.

This clone appeared once. This chain connects TRBV5-1 to TRBJ2-7, with D perhaps TRBD1 (5 bases). The CDR3 is 14 residues long. Trimming took 0 bases from V and 3 from J, leaving 10 bases between them. The V gene's germline CDR1 is SGHRS and CDR2 YFSETQ. The CDR3 is CASSLAGNLYEQYF. DNA of the CDR3: TGCGCCAGCAGCTTGGCAGGGAACCTCTACGAGCAGTACTTC.

The chain combines TRBV6-2 or TRBV6-3 with TRBJ2-1; weak D call: TRBD1 (6 bases). Germline V CDR1 and CDR2: MNHEY, SVGEGT. CDR3 length: 16 residues. V was trimmed by 2 bases and J by 3 bases, leaving 14 bases between them. The CDR3 region has the DNA TGTGCCAGCAGTTACGGTAGAGGGGGAAACTACAATGAGCAGTTCTTC. Protein: CASSYGRGGNYNEQFF.

V gene TRBV25-1 combines with J gene TRBJ2-7, with 13 bases matching TRBD2. The V gene's germline CDR1 is MGHDK and CDR2 SYGVNS. V dropped 4 bases and J dropped 6; count of bases not matched to a gene: 6. The CDR3 is made up of 15 amino acids. CDR3 sequence (DNA): TGTGCCAGCAGTGTCACTAGCGGGAGGGCCGGCGAGCAGTACTTC. Protein product: CASSVTSGRAGEQYF.